This record looks at one TCR beta chain sequence and its context. The data originate from a study of blood T cell repertoires in COVID-19. The CDR3 runs 15 residues. Per germline, CDR1 SGHDN and CDR2 FVKESK. J was trimmed by 5 bases and V by 3 bases; bases with no gene match: 8. Generated by immunoSEQ multiplex PCR, the TCRdb table keeps only in-frame clones and is missing some. The sample carries more than 250,000 clones, 70% to 90% recorded once. The sample taken for sequencing was PBMCs or T cells enriched from blood (not recorded which). The V call is TRBV14, the J call TRBJ2-5; 8 bases fit TRBD2. This receptor was taken from a woman aged 35 to 49 who had recovered from COVID-19. As DNA, the CDR3 is TGTGCCAGCAGCCACGGCGGGACTAGGCGGGAGACCCAGTACTTC. It is translated as CASSHGGTRRETQYF. Filled out from reference TRBV14 and TRBJ2-5, the complete variable domain reads EAGVTQFPSHSVIEKGQTVTLRCDPISGHDNLYWYRRVMGKEIKFLLHFVKESKQDESGMPNNRFLAERTGGTYSTLKVQPAELEDSGVYFCASSHGGTRRETQYFGPGTRLLVL.